These 9 T cell receptor beta chains were all obtained from the same sample, sequenced in a study of neoadjuvant anti-PD-1 for oral cavity cancer. Generated by immunoSEQ multiplex PCR, the TCRdb table keeps only in-frame clones and is missing some. The sample consists of around 81,000 clones, under 90% of them appearing once. The sample was PBMCs, taken before nivolumab (anti-PD-1) treatment. The receptor set was obtained from a person aged 40 to 85 with oral cavity squamous cell carcinoma.

V and J are TRBV29-1 and TRBJ1-1; TRBD1 matches at 7 bases. The CDR3 runs 15 residues. Germline-derived CDR1 and CDR2 are SQVTM and ANQGSEA. V was clipped by 1 base and J by 6 bases; unmatched bases: 11. CDR3 region: CSVEAQRGPVSEAFF. The CDR3 bases are TGCAGCGTTGAAGCCCAAAGGGGGCCAGTCTCTGAAGCTTTCTTT. The full variable domain, its missing parts supplied by reference TRBV29-1 and TRBJ1-1, is SAVISQKPSRDICQRGTSLTIQCQVDSQVTMMFWYRQQPGQSLTLIATANQGSEATYESGFVIDKFPISRPNLTFSTLTVSNMSPEDSSIYLCSVEAQRGPVSEAFFGQGTRLTVV.

The count of this clone is one. CDR3 loop: CASSSTGLVQFF. The CDR3 DNA sequence: TGTGCCAGCAGCTCGACGGGACTAGTCCAGTTCTTC. V and J are TRBV11-2 and TRBJ2-1; 8 nucleotides line up with TRBD2. The CDR3 contains 12 residues. V shed 4 bases and J 13 bases; nucleotides not matched to a gene: 6. CDR1 SGHAT and CDR2 FQNNGV come from the germline V gene.

J is TRBJ1-1 and V is TRBV5-6; tentatively, D is TRBD1 (6 bases). Germline V gene data show CDR1 as SGHDT and CDR2 as YYEEEE. The CDR3 extends over 12 amino acids. V gave up 1 base and J gave up 6 bases, with 7 bases separating them. Written as DNA, the CDR3 is TGTGCCAGCAGCTTGACAGGGTCTGAAGCTTTCTTT. Its translation is CASSLTGSEAFF.

V usage is TRBV28 and J usage is TRBJ1-1; D unclear. The CDR3 runs 14 residues. Germline assignment: CDR1 MDHEN and CDR2 SYDVKM. V was shortened by 2 bases and J by 4 bases, with 11 bases between the two germline ends. The CDR3 protein is CASSLSKGATEAFF. The DNA for the CDR3 is TGTGCCAGCAGTTTAAGCAAGGGTGCCACTGAAGCTTTCTTT.

The chain joins TRBV10-2 to TRBJ2-7, with D maybe TRBD2 (5 bases). The CDR3 is 12 residues long. With 2 bases removed from V and 4 bases from J, the gap between germline ends came to 6 bases. Germline V gives CDR1 WSHSY, CDR2 SAAADI. The DNA of the CDR3 is TGCGCCAGCAGTGAGCGAGGGTACGAGCAGTACTTC. Protein: CASSERGYEQYF.

The chain uses TRBV11-2 and TRBJ2-7, with D uncertain. V was cut by 3 bases and J by 4 bases, with 13 bases left in between. This CDR3 has 14 amino acids. Germline CDR1 is SGHAT and CDR2 is FQNNGV. The CDR3 sequence is CASSFGVGVYEQYF. CDR3 in DNA: TGTGCCAGCAGCTTCGGTGTCGGCGTATACGAGCAGTACTTC.

The rearrangement uses TRBV19 and TRBJ2-5, with TRBD1 as a possible D gene (6 bases). Looked up from germline, CDR1 is LNHDA and CDR2 is SQIVND (reference sequence). Trimming took off 6 bases at V and 2 bases at J, with 10 bases between the two ends. The CDR3 has 13 amino acids. This CDR3 is CASSRDIQETQYF. CDR3 nucleotides: TGTGCCAGTAGCCGGGACATTCAAGAGACCCAGTACTTC.

This chain uses TRBV19 with TRBJ1-2; possible D gene TRBD1, 6 bases. The CDR3 sequence is 15 residues long. Germline V gene sequence: CDR1 LNHDA, CDR2 SQIVND (reference sequence). The V and J ends lost 5 bases and 0 bases respectively, with 13 bases between them. The CDR3 DNA reads TGTGCCAGTAGTTCCCGGACAGACTCTAACTATGGCTACACCTTC. Residues: CASSSRTDSNYGYTF.

The genes are TRBV25-1 and TRBJ2-5; perhaps TRBD2 as D (7 bases). Germline V lookup: CDR1 MGHDK, CDR2 SYGVNS. The CDR3 is 14 amino acids. The V and J ends lost 4 bases and 7 bases respectively, with 16 bases between them. The CDR3 loop is CASSGLEGGGTQYF. CDR3 in DNA: TGTGCCAGCAGTGGTTTAGAGGGAGGGGGGACCCAGTACTTC. The whole variable domain, remainder taken from reference TRBV25-1 and TRBJ2-5, is EADIYQTPRYLVIGTGKKITLECSQTMGHDKMYWYQQDPGMELHLIHYSYGVNSTEKGDLSSESTVSRIRTEHFPLTLESARPSHTSQYLCASSGLEGGGTQYFGPGTRLLVL.